These 30 T cell receptor beta chains were all obtained from the same sample, sequenced in a study of CD8+ T cells in alopecia areata. The treatment: oral pan-JAK inhibitor, 5-10 mg twice daily. Isolated RNA was reverse transcribed into cDNA used as the sequencing template. Using immunoSEQ multiplex PCR, the repertoire was profiled, and TCRdb retains in-frame clones only, with some absent. The data contain 35,000 to 45,000 clones, over 85% of them singletons. Sequencing used CD8+ T cells sorted from blood, obtained at week 24, from a patient treated with tofacitinib. The receptor source for this set is a human donor with alopecia areata.

The chain carries TRBV28 and TRBJ2-5; 10 bases agree with TRBD1. The length of the CDR3 is 17 residues. Germline V gene sequence: CDR1 MDHEN, CDR2 SYDVKM. Losses at the gene ends were 3 bases for V and 5 bases for J; bases not matched to a gene: 12. The CDR3 DNA is TGTGCCAGCAGTTTCTCCAGACAGGGGGCAGTCGGGGAGACCCAGTACTTC. As protein: CASSFSRQGAVGETQYF.

This clone is a singleton in its sample. This chain uses TRBV15 with TRBJ2-7; D is unclear. Germline V gene lookup returns CDR1 LNHNV and CDR2 YYDKDF (reference sequence). The germline V and J ends were trimmed by 3 bases and 3 bases, with 12 bases remaining between them. The CDR3 contains 14 residues. The CDR3 protein is CATSRDRVDYEQYF. CDR3 sequence (DNA): TGTGCCACCAGCAGGGATAGGGTAGACTACGAGCAGTACTTC. Looking up the rest from reference TRBV15 and TRBJ2-7 gives the full variable domain: DAMVIQNPRYQVTQFGKPVTLSCSQTLNHNVMYWYQQKSSQAPKLLFHYYDKDFNNEADTPDNFQSRRPNTSFCFLDIRSPGLGDTAMYLCATSRDRVDYEQYFGPGTRLTVT.

V usage is TRBV6-4 and J usage is TRBJ1-5; D ambiguous. Germline V CDR1 and CDR2: MRHNA, SNTAGT. Trimming removed 0 bases at V and 2 bases at J, with 8 bases between. The CDR3 is 15 amino acids. The CDR3 is CASSDSNDRNQPQHF. CDR3 DNA: TGTGCCAGCAGTGACTCGAACGATCGCAATCAGCCCCAGCATTTT.

The chain combines TRBV23-1 with TRBJ2-1; D is perhaps TRBD2 (6 bases). TRBV23-1 is assigned to the ORF class and has an uncertain function. CDR3 length: 14 amino acids. V was shortened by 8 bases and J by 6 bases, with 17 bases between the two germline ends. This chain's CDR3 is CASCRGGFPNEQFF. CDR3 nucleotides: TGCGCCAGCTGCCGTGGGGGGTTTCCCAATGAGCAGTTCTTC.

This clone was recorded only once. V usage is TRBV7-9 and J usage is TRBJ2-7; D might be TRBD2 (6 bases). The length of the CDR3 is 14 residues. Germline V gives CDR1 SEHNR, CDR2 FQNEAQ (reference sequence). The V and J ends lost 5 bases and 0 bases respectively, with 11 bases between them. The CDR3 DNA follows: TGTGCCAGCAGCACCGGGGGTGGCTCCTACGAGCAGTACTTC. This gives the protein CASSTGGGSYEQYF.

The chain employs TRBV7-3 and TRBJ2-5, with 8 bases aligning to TRBD1. Unmatched junction bases numbered 8, after V lost 6 bases and J lost 5 bases. CDR3 length equals 14 residues. Looked up from germline, CDR1 is SGHTA and CDR2 is FQGTGA. The CDR3 spells CASRPAGDRETQYF. CDR3 in DNA: TGTGCCAGCAGGCCAGCTGGGGACAGGGAGACCCAGTACTTC. The full variable domain, in which reference TRBV7-3 and TRBJ2-5 provide the parts outside the CDR3, is GAGVSQTPSNKVTEKGKYVELRCDPISGHTALYWYRQSLGQGPEFLIYFQGTGAADDSGLPNDRFFAVRPEGSVSTLKIQRTERGDSAVYLCASRPAGDRETQYFGPGTRLLVL.

This sequence joins TRBV29-1 and TRBJ2-7, with D possibly called TRBD1 or TRBD2 (6 bases each). The CDR3 consists of 12 residues. V was pared by 6 bases and J by 2 bases, with 11 bases between. Germline V gives CDR1 SQVTM, CDR2 ANQGSEA. The CDR3 loop is CSVEGGTYEQYF. The CDR3 DNA is TGCAGCGTCGAGGGGGGAACCTACGAGCAGTACTTC.

There are a few counts of this clone. The rearrangement joins TRBV6-5 to TRBJ2-5, with no clear D. V was shortened by 8 bases and J by 5 bases, with 6 bases between the two germline ends. The germline gives CDR1 MNHEY, CDR2 SVGAGI. This CDR3 region has 10 residues. The CDR3 sequence is CASVGETQYF. CDR3 sequence (DNA): TGTGCCAGCGTGGGTGAGACCCAGTACTTC.

The chain is built from TRBV28 and TRBJ2-3, with D perhaps TRBD1 (5 bases). V was shortened by 6 bases and J by 2 bases, with 15 bases between the two germline ends. The CDR3 has 15 residues. The germline V gene encodes CDR1 MDHEN and CDR2 SYDVKM. The CDR3 nucleotides are TGTGCCAGCAGCCCTACAGGAGCCCCCACAGATACGCAGTATTTT. Amino acids: CASSPTGAPTDTQYF.

To note about this clone: The identical CDR3 is also encoded by other nucleotide sequences in the sample. This rearrangement joins TRBV9 to TRBJ2-7, with 7 bases lining up with TRBD2. Germline CDR1 SGDLS, CDR2 YYNGEE. V shed 2 bases and J 0 bases; nucleotides not matched to a gene: 2. The length of the CDR3 is 14 residues. CDR3 residues: CASSVGGSSYEQYF. CDR3 nucleotides: TGTGCCAGCAGCGTCGGGGGGAGCTCCTACGAGCAGTACTTC.

CDR3 DNA: TGCACCAGCAGCCATCGGGGCTCTGGAAACACCATATATTTT. The encoded protein is CTSSHRGSGNTIYF. This chain uses TRBV1 with TRBJ1-3. TRBV1 represents a pseudogene. The CDR3 is made up of 14 amino acids.

The chain links TRBV29-1 to TRBJ2-5, with D possibly TRBD1 on 5 matching bases. TRBJ2-7 matches the DNA end more closely, so the J call is doubtful. The germline V gene has CDR1 SQVTM and CDR2 ANQGSEA. This CDR3 has 12 amino acids. CDR3 region: CSVSGFSYEQYF. As DNA, the CDR3 is TGCAGCGTTTCAGGGTTTTCCTACGAGCAGTACTTC.

The V and J genes are TRBV29-1 and TRBJ2-2; a possible D gene is TRBD1 (5 bases). The CDR3 extends over 14 amino acids. Germline loops: CDR1 SQVTM, CDR2 ANQGSEA. V gave up 4 bases and J gave up 5 bases, with 14 bases separating them. The CDR3 bases are TGCAGCGTTGGTACCACAAAGGGGACCGGGGAGCTGTTTTTT. Amino acids: CSVGTTKGTGELFF.

The V call is TRBV7-9, the J call TRBJ1-1; D is undetermined. Looked up from germline, CDR1 is SEHNR and CDR2 is FQNEAQ (reference sequence). There are 16 residues in the CDR3. Trimming shortened V by 5 bases and J by 1 base, and 17 bases separated the two germline ends. Written as DNA, the CDR3 is TGTGCCAGCAGCCCGCAACCAGGTTTACAGAACACTGAAGCTTTCTTT. Translating it yields CASSPQPGLQNTEAFF.

The V and J genes are TRBV10-3 and TRBJ2-5; tentatively, D is TRBD1 (7 bases). TRBJ2-7 matches the DNA end more closely, so the J call is doubtful. The CDR3 sequence is 15 residues long. CDR1 ENHRY and CDR2 SYGVKD come from the germline V gene. CDR3 DNA: TGTGCCATCAACGGAGGCGGGACAGCCACCTACGAGCAGTACTTC. Protein: CAINGGGTATYEQYF.

This sequence joins TRBV18 and TRBJ2-2, with D perhaps matching TRBD1 (6 bases). V lost 3 bases to trimming and J lost 2 bases, with 13 bases between them. The CDR3 consists of 16 residues. Germline V gene lookup returns CDR1 KGHSH and CDR2 LQKENI. The CDR3 is CASSPDRSLNTGELFF. The CDR3 bases are TGTGCCAGCTCACCCGACAGGAGCCTCAACACCGGGGAGCTGTTTTTT.

The chain couples TRBV4-1 to TRBJ1-3; D is unclear. Germline loops: CDR1 MGHRA, CDR2 YSYEKL. Trimming pared 0 bases from V and 0 bases from J, leaving 6 bases between. The CDR3 extends over 15 amino acids. The CDR3 DNA sequence: TGCGCCAGCAGCCAAGATATGAGCTCTGGAAACACCATATATTTT. It codes for CASSQDMSSGNTIYF.

The V gene is TRBV9, the J gene TRBJ2-1; 10 bases fit TRBD2. The V gene end was trimmed by 3 bases and the J gene end by 8 bases; junction bases not matched to a gene: 11. This CDR3 has 16 amino acids. Germline assignment: CDR1 SGDLS and CDR2 YYNGEE. CDR3 sequence reads: CASSEPGLAPFDEQFF. CDR3 sequence (DNA): TGTGCCAGCAGCGAGCCGGGACTAGCGCCGTTCGATGAGCAGTTCTTC.

The rearrangement links TRBV27 to TRBJ1-5; the D is unclear. Per germline, CDR1 MNHEY and CDR2 SMNVEV (reference sequence). The germline V and J ends were trimmed by 0 bases and 0 bases, with 6 bases remaining between them. The CDR3 has 15 amino acids. The CDR3 coding sequence is TGTGCCAGCAGTTTATCAGGTTATAGCAATCAGCCCCAGCATTTT. It is translated as CASSLSGYSNQPQHF.

The chain uses TRBV7-9 and TRBJ2-1; perhaps TRBD2 as D (6 bases). The germline V and J ends were trimmed by 7 bases and 7 bases, with 14 bases remaining between them. There are 13 residues in the CDR3. CDR1 is SEHNR, CDR2 FQNEAQ, per germline (reference sequence). The CDR3 region is CASKRAAGNEQFF. The CDR3 DNA reads TGTGCCAGCAAGAGGGCCGCGGGAAATGAGCAGTTCTTC.

The V gene is TRBV7-9, the J gene TRBJ2-5, with TRBD1 identical over 10 bases. The germline CDR1 and CDR2 sequences are SEHNR and FQNEAQ (reference sequence). V was pared by 3 bases and J by 4 bases, with 5 bases of the junction left unmatched. This CDR3 comprises 15 residues. CDR3 in amino acids: CASSFGDRGRETQYF. CDR3 nucleotide sequence: TGTGCCAGCAGCTTCGGGGACAGGGGCCGAGAGACCCAGTACTTC.

CDR3 region: CASSLRGWGSSYNEQFF. The CDR3 DNA reads TGTGCCAGCAGCTTAAGGGGGTGGGGAAGCTCCTACAATGAGCAGTTCTTC. The chain is built from TRBV13 and TRBJ2-1, with D possibly matching TRBD1 (6 bases). CDR1 is PRHDT, CDR2 FYEKMQ, per germline (reference sequence). Trimming left V 2 bases short and J 0 bases short, with 14 bases between. The CDR3 extends over 17 amino acids.

The chain has TRBV6-4 and TRBJ2-2; no clear D. This CDR3 spans 15 amino acids. Between the trimmed V and J ends, which lost 0 bases and 0 bases, there was a span of 5 bases. In germline, CDR1 is MRHNA, CDR2 SNTAGT. The DNA of the CDR3 is TGTGCCAGCAGTGACTCAGACACGAACACCGGGGAGCTGTTTTTT. It encodes CASSDSDTNTGELFF.

This clone was observed a few times. The genes are TRBV11-2 and TRBJ2-3; 7 nucleotides align to TRBD2. CDR1 and CDR2 (germline): SGHAT, FQNNGV. J lost 5 bases, V lost 8 bases, and 10 bases had no gene match. There are 14 residues in the CDR3. CDR3 nucleotides: TGTGCCAGCCTACACGGACTAGTTGGAGATACGCAGTATTTT. It yields the protein CASLHGLVGDTQYF.

V gene TRBV7-2 combines with J gene TRBJ2-3; D may be TRBD2 (6 bases). The V gene lost 0 bases and the J gene lost 5 bases, with 9 bases spanning the gap. The CDR3 consists of 14 residues. Germline assignment: CDR1 SGHTA and CDR2 FQGNSA. CDR3 loop: CASSLAGGVDTQYF. CDR3 DNA: TGTGCCAGCAGCTTAGCGGGGGGAGTAGATACGCAGTATTTT.

This chain connects TRBV10-3 to TRBJ2-7; TRBD1 agrees at 7 bases. The CDR3 loop spans 15 amino acids. Germline values: CDR1 ENHRY, CDR2 SYGVKD. Trimming took 11 bases from V and 2 from J; bases not matched to a gene: 15. The CDR3 is CALKQGQGETYEQYF. The DNA of the CDR3 is TGTGCCCTCAAACAAGGGCAGGGGGAAACCTACGAGCAGTACTTC.

This clone was observed a single time. V is TRBV29-1 and J is TRBJ2-5; TRBD2 matches at 7 bases. The J segment lost 5 bases and the V segment lost 0 bases, leaving 3 bases of the junction unmatched. The CDR3 runs 13 residues. The germline V gene encodes CDR1 SQVTM and CDR2 ANQGSEA. The CDR3 nucleotides are TGCAGCGTTGAAGATCCCGGGGGGGAGACCCAGTACTTC. Protein sequence: CSVEDPGGETQYF.

This clone showed up just a few times. The CDR3 here is CASSQPLADLAEQYF. The DNA of the CDR3 is TGTGCCAGCAGCCAACCACTAGCGGACCTCGCCGAGCAGTACTTC. The chain carries TRBV27 and TRBJ2-7; 8 nucleotides agree with TRBD2. This CDR3 comprises 15 residues. From germline, CDR1 is MNHEY and CDR2 SMNVEV (reference sequence). V was pared by 6 bases and J by 6 bases, with 13 bases of the junction left unmatched.

The chain uses TRBV19 and TRBJ2-3; D might be TRBD2 (5 bases). The V end lost 5 bases, the J end lost 2 bases, and 14 bases lay between the germline ends. This CDR3 region has 15 residues. Germline V gene lookup returns CDR1 LNHDA and CDR2 SQIVND (reference sequence). The DNA of the CDR3 is TGTGCCAGTAGTGACCCCGTCGGGAACACAGATACGCAGTATTTT. This translates into CASSDPVGNTDTQYF. The entire variable domain, with the rest obtained from reference TRBV19 and TRBJ2-3, is as follows: DGGITQSPKYLFRKEGQNVTLSCEQNLNHDAMYWYRQDPGQGLRLIYYSQIVNDFQKGDIAEGYSVSREKKESFPLTVTSAQKNPTAFYLCASSDPVGNTDTQYFGPGTRLTVL.

This clone was detected only once. The V and J genes are TRBV28 and TRBJ2-5; D gene ambiguous. This CDR3 has 13 amino acids. Per germline, CDR1 MDHEN and CDR2 SYDVKM. V was trimmed by 7 bases and J by 1 base, leaving 10 bases between them. CDR3 nucleotide sequence: TGTGCCAGCAAGGAAGTGTTCCAAGAGACCCAGTACTTC. This sequence encodes CASKEVFQETQYF.